These 25 T cell receptor beta chains originate from one sample sequenced in a study of blood T cell repertoires in COVID-19. Some clones are missing from TCRdb's copy, which holds only in-frame ones; the method was immunoSEQ multiplex PCR. This sample yields around 130,000 clones, of which about three quarters are seen a single time; around 17% belongs to the top ten. Sequencing was done on a sample of peripheral blood. These receptors came from a man in his fifties with acute or convalescent COVID-19.

The rearrangement uses TRBV9 and TRBJ1-2; D unresolved. There are 16 residues in the CDR3. The V end lost 4 bases, the J end lost 7 bases, and 23 bases lay between the germline ends. The germline V gene has CDR1 SGDLS and CDR2 YYNGEE. The CDR3 loop reads CASSPQEGTGRGGYTF. The CDR3 bases are TGTGCCAGCAGCCCCCAAGAGGGAACTGGGAGAGGTGGCTACACCTTC.

The V gene is TRBV28, the J gene TRBJ2-3, with 7 bases lining up with TRBD1. Trimming took 6 bases from V and 0 from J; bases not matched to a gene: 6. Germline V gene sequence: CDR1 MDHEN, CDR2 SYDVKM. The CDR3 length is 15 residues. The CDR3 DNA is TGTGCCAGCAGCGAGGGACAGACTAGCACAGATACGCAGTATTTT. This translates into CASSEGQTSTDTQYF. The full variable domain, in which reference TRBV28 and TRBJ2-3 provide the parts outside the CDR3, is DVKVTQSSRYLVKRTGEKVFLECVQDMDHENMFWYRQDPGLGLRLIYFSYDVKMKEKGDIPEGYSVSREKKERFSLILESASTNQTSMYLCASSEGQTSTDTQYFGPGTRLTVL.

This clone appeared a single time. The genes are TRBV7-9 and TRBJ2-1; weak D call: TRBD2 (6 bases). The CDR3 loop spans 13 amino acids. V lost 5 bases to trimming and J lost 10 bases, with 15 bases between them. The germline V gene encodes CDR1 SEHNR and CDR2 FQNEAQ (reference sequence). The CDR3 protein is CASSPTWTNEQFF. DNA for the CDR3: TGTGCCAGCAGCCCAACCTGGACTAACGAGCAGTTCTTC.

V and J are TRBV25-1 and TRBJ1-3; TRBD1 matches 8 bases. The V gene's germline CDR1 is MGHDK and CDR2 SYGVNS. V gave up 3 bases and J gave up 4 bases; unmatched junction bases: 8. The CDR3 covers 16 residues. CDR3 sequence: CASSDYGTGKGNTIYF. Here the CDR3 DNA reads TGTGCCAGCAGTGACTACGGGACAGGAAAGGGAAACACCATATATTTT.

The chain employs TRBV4-2 and TRBJ1-5; D is perhaps TRBD1 (5 bases). V lost 0 bases, J lost 7 bases, and 13 bases lay in between. CDR1 is LGHNA and CDR2 is YNFKEQ in the germline V gene. The CDR3 spans 15 residues. The CDR3 sequence: CASSQDGQGNQPQHF. As DNA, the CDR3 is TGTGCCAGCAGCCAAGACGGTCAGGGAAACCAGCCCCAGCATTTT.

The chain employs TRBV11-3 and TRBJ2-1; 14 bases are a match to TRBD2. The CDR3 length is 17 residues. V shed 4 bases, J shed 5 bases, and the junction held 7 bases outside the gene matches. The germline gives CDR1 SGHNT, CDR2 YENEEA. CDR3 bases: TGTGCCAGCAGCTCTACGACTAGCGGGGGGGTAAACAATGAGCAGTTCTTC. This translates into CASSSTTSGGVNNEQFF.

This clone appeared once. The chain joins TRBV30 to TRBJ1-5; 8 bases match TRBD1. Germline trimming cut 1 base from V and 4 bases from J; bases unmatched to any gene: 3. The germline CDR1 and CDR2 sequences are GTSNPN and SVGIG (reference sequence). This CDR3 region has 14 residues. CDR3 sequence: CAWSGNRGNQPQHF. CDR3 nucleotides: TGTGCCTGGAGTGGGAACAGGGGGAATCAGCCCCAGCATTTT.

The V gene is TRBV12-3 or TRBV12-4, the J gene TRBJ1-5; the D is unclear. The CDR3 runs to 13 residues. Trimming removed 4 bases at V and 0 bases at J, with 4 bases between. CDR3: CASSSNSNQPQHF. The CDR3 bases are TGTGCCAGCAGTTCAAATAGCAATCAGCCCCAGCATTTT.

This chain links TRBV6-2 or TRBV6-3 with TRBJ1-5, with D tentatively TRBD1 (5 bases). Between the trimmed V and J ends, which lost 4 bases and 7 bases, there was a span of 14 bases. Germline V gene sequence: CDR1 MNHEY, CDR2 SVGEGT. This CDR3 is built from 14 residues. The CDR3 loop is CASSLSGGRQPQHF. The CDR3 DNA reads TGTGCCAGCAGTTTATCCGGGGGGAGACAGCCCCAGCATTTT.

This clone was picked up a small number of times. DNA of the CDR3: TGTGCCAGCAGCCAACAGGGCTCTGGAAACACCATATATTTT. Translated, it gives CASSQQGSGNTIYF. The J gene is TRBJ1-3, the V gene TRBV3-1 (or the pseudogene TRBV3-2), with D possibly matching TRBD1 (5 bases). V lost 2 bases to trimming and J lost 0 bases, with 5 bases between them. The length of the CDR3 is 14 residues. The germline CDR1 and CDR2 sequences are LGHDT and YNNKEL (reference sequence).

The chain links TRBV19 to TRBJ1-5, with a possible D match to TRBD1 (5 bases). Germline V lookup: CDR1 LNHDA, CDR2 SQIVND (reference sequence). This CDR3 has 13 amino acids. Trimming removed 0 bases at V and 5 bases at J, with 5 bases between. The CDR3, as DNA: TGTGCCAGTAGTATAGAAGGGGATCAGCCCCAGCATTTT. Translation: CASSIEGDQPQHF.

This chain uses TRBV7-3 with TRBJ2-3; TRBD2 agrees at 11 bases. Trimming at V came to 1 base and at J to 3 bases, leaving 6 bases not matched to a gene. The CDR3 is made up of 17 amino acids. CDR1 and CDR2 from the germline V gene are SGHTA and FQGTGA. CDR3 coding DNA: TGTGCCAGCAGCTTAATCCCCCTAGCGGGGGGAACAGATACGCAGTATTTT. Its translation is CASSLIPLAGGTDTQYF.

The rearrangement uses TRBV28 and TRBJ2-6; maybe TRBD1 (6 bases). The CDR3 has 17 residues. Trimming cost V 8 bases and J 0 bases, with 17 bases left between them. CDR1 is MDHEN and CDR2 is SYDVKM in the germline V gene. The CDR3 DNA sequence: TGTGCCAGCCGGTCAGGGGAAAAGAGCTCTGGGGCCAACGTCCTGACTTTC. Amino acids: CASRSGEKSSGANVLTF. The whole variable domain, remainder taken from reference TRBV28 and TRBJ2-6, is DVKVTQSSRYLVKRTGEKVFLECVQDMDHENMFWYRQDPGLGLRLIYFSYDVKMKEKGDIPEGYSVSREKKERFSLILESASTNQTSMYLCASRSGEKSSGANVLTFGAGSRLTVL.

The V call is TRBV28, the J call TRBJ2-7; 10 bases are a match to TRBD1. The CDR3 is made up of 15 amino acids. Unmatched junction bases numbered 8, after V lost 6 bases and J lost 3 bases. CDR1 is MDHEN, CDR2 SYDVKM, per germline. CDR3 nucleotide sequence: TGTGCCAGCAGCCCTTGGACAGGGGGAATCTACGAGCAGTACTTC. Translating it yields CASSPWTGGIYEQYF.

The V gene is TRBV3-1 (or the pseudogene TRBV3-2), the J gene TRBJ2-5; no clear D gene. Trimming shortened V by 1 base and J by 2 bases, and 11 bases separated the two germline ends. The V gene's germline CDR1 is LGHDT and CDR2 YNNKEL (reference sequence). This CDR3 spans 15 amino acids. CDR3 loop: CASSQAPAAQETQYF. CDR3 nucleotide sequence: TGTGCCAGCAGCCAAGCCCCGGCGGCACAAGAGACCCAGTACTTC.

CDR3 sequence (DNA): TGTGCCAGCAGCCGAACAGGGTTCACTGAAGCTTTCTTT. Translating gives CASSRTGFTEAFF. J is TRBJ1-1 and V is TRBV7-9; TRBD1 might be the D (6 bases). V was cut by 5 bases and J by 4 bases, with 11 bases left in between. Germline assignment: CDR1 SEHNR and CDR2 FQNEAQ (reference sequence). The CDR3 loop spans 13 amino acids.

This chain uses TRBV29-1 with TRBJ2-7, with D perhaps matching TRBD2 (5 bases). This CDR3 is built from 12 residues. Germline lookup yields CDR1 SQVTM and CDR2 ANQGSEA. The ends were cut back, 6 bases at V and 3 bases at J, with 12 bases in the middle. The CDR3 DNA sequence: TGCAGCGTCGCCCCCGGGAACTACGAGCAGTACTTC. Protein sequence: CSVAPGNYEQYF.

V and J are TRBV7-2 and TRBJ1-4; D gene uncertain. Germline CDR1 is SGHTA and CDR2 is FQGNSA. This CDR3 comprises 14 residues. V lost 1 base to trimming and J lost 7 bases, with 10 bases between them. In DNA form, the CDR3 reads TGTGCCAGCAGCTTAGAGTTTACGGGTGAAAAACTGTTTTTT. Protein sequence: CASSLEFTGEKLFF.

J is TRBJ2-2 and V is TRBV27, with D tentatively TRBD1 (5 bases). Germline V gene data show CDR1 as MNHEY and CDR2 as SMNVEV (reference sequence). The length of the CDR3 is 12 residues. The V gene lost 8 bases and the J gene lost 4 bases, with 8 bases spanning the gap. Written as DNA, the CDR3 is TGTGCCAGCGCAGGGCCCACCGGGGAGCTGTTTTTT. Translating gives CASAGPTGELFF.

The sample holds one count of this clone. This chain uses TRBV18 with TRBJ1-1; 10 nucleotides match TRBD1. This CDR3 contains 18 residues. Germline-derived CDR1 and CDR2 are KGHSH and LQKENI. Losses at the gene ends were 2 bases for V and 6 bases for J; bases not matched to a gene: 15. The DNA of the CDR3 is TGTGCCAGCTCACCAAACCTGGGACAGGGGTCGATAGTCGCTGAAGCTTTCTTT. Its protein product is CASSPNLGQGSIVAEAFF.

J is TRBJ1-2 and V is TRBV12-5; D is unclear. Germline CDR1 reads LGHNT; CDR2 reads FRNRAP. The V and J ends lost 0 bases and 5 bases respectively, with 7 bases between them. The CDR3 contains 13 residues. CDR3 in DNA: TGTGCTAGTGGTTTGGTTGGGAGTTATGGCTACACCTTC. Amino acids: CASGLVGSYGYTF.

This chain joins TRBV20-1 and TRBJ2-3; 10 nucleotides line up with TRBD2. This CDR3 has 15 amino acids. The V segment lost 3 bases and the J segment 5 bases; nucleotides outside the gene matches: 8. Germline V gene sequence: CDR1 DFQATT, CDR2 SNEGSKA (reference sequence). The CDR3 DNA is TGCAGTGCTAGTTCCAGCGGGGGGGCCAGAGATACGCAGTATTTT. This encodes CSASSSGGARDTQYF.

The chain combines TRBV3-1 (or the pseudogene TRBV3-2) with TRBJ1-2, with D maybe TRBD1 (6 bases). This CDR3 has 15 amino acids. In germline, CDR1 is LGHDT, CDR2 YNNKEL (reference sequence). V lost 1 base and J 1 base, leaving 10 bases between the germline ends. The CDR3 spells CASSQGGRGNYGYTF. CDR3 nucleotide sequence: TGTGCCAGCAGCCAAGGGGGCAGGGGTAACTATGGCTACACCTTC.

This rearrangement joins TRBV7-8 to TRBJ2-7, with 8 bases identical to TRBD1. The J segment lost 6 bases and the V segment lost 4 bases, leaving 11 bases of the junction unmatched. Germline-derived CDR1 and CDR2 are SGHVS and FQNEAQ. The CDR3 totals 15 residues. CDR3 loop: CASSWRRTGLTEQYV. The DNA of the CDR3 is TGTGCCAGCAGCTGGAGGAGGACAGGGCTAACCGAGCAGTACGTC.

This chain uses TRBV6-5 with TRBJ2-5; the D is unclear. The CDR3 has 16 residues. CDR1 is MNHEY, CDR2 SVGAGI, per germline. The V and J ends lost 2 bases and 4 bases respectively, with 17 bases between them. CDR3 loop: CASSYKASKRRETQYF. In nucleotides, the CDR3 is TGTGCCAGCAGTTACAAGGCATCTAAGCGACGAGAGACCCAGTACTTC.